This TCR beta chain was documented in a study of shared clonotypes between healthy human individuals. Study-level findings and limits: Even with large depth, rarefaction showed that sorted-subset sequencing was incomplete.

The CDR3 is 13 amino acids. CDR1 is MGHDK and CDR2 is SYGVNS in the germline V gene. Points on this clone: Its antigen is undetermined.

Some clones are missing from TCRdb's copy, which holds only in-frame ones; the method was immunoSEQ multiplex PCR. This table has 110,000 or so clones, around two thirds appearing once. CD8 memory comprised CD45RO+ plus CCR7-negative CD45RA+ TemRA cells. The sequenced sample consisted of memory CD8+ T cells sorted from blood. The subset is: CD45RO+ cells pooled with CCR7-negative TemRA cells. The genes are TRBV25-1 and TRBJ2-5, with D uncertain. The J call could be wrong; TRBJ2-7 is a better fit for the DNA end. This clonotype originated in a woman aged 25-40 years in good health. For the CDR3, the DNA is TGTGCCAGCAGTTTTGGCAGCACCGACGAGCAGTACTTC. Its translation is CASSFGSTDEQYF.